The 31 T cell receptor beta chains in this list originate from one sample, sequenced in a study of T cell responses to AZD1222 COVID-19 vaccine. Clones were sequenced by immunoSEQ multiplex PCR, and TCRdb holds only the in-frame ones, with some missing. The repertoire holds more than 150,000 clones, approximately 86% seen once, with approximately 0.49% in the top ten. Sequencing used peripheral blood, obtained on day 0 of AZD1222 vaccination. The receptors derive from an adult in good health.

The chain carries TRBV19 and TRBJ1-2; D gene uncertain. Germline V gives CDR1 LNHDA, CDR2 SQIVND (reference sequence). The CDR3 has 12 amino acids. The V end lost 2 bases, the J end lost 6 bases, and 7 bases lay between the germline ends. CDR3 sequence (DNA): TGTGCCAGTAGTATAAGTCGCAATGGCTACACCTTC. Amino acids: CASSISRNGYTF.

The rearrangement links TRBV9 to TRBJ2-1, with 10 bases fitting TRBD1. Germline values: CDR1 SGDLS, CDR2 YYNGEE. V lost 0 bases to trimming and J lost 3 bases; unmatched junction nucleotides: 3. This CDR3 region has 16 residues. CDR3 nucleotide sequence: TGTGCCAGCAGCGTAGCGGACAGGGGGTTCTACAATGAGCAGTTCTTC. Amino acid sequence: CASSVADRGFYNEQFF.

This clone was detected once. The chain is built from TRBV11-2 and TRBJ2-7; 7 bases map to TRBD2. Trimming took 7 bases from V and 4 from J; bases not matched to a gene: 4. The V gene's germline CDR1 is SGHAT and CDR2 FQNNGV. The CDR3 is 12 amino acids. The DNA for the CDR3 is TGTGCCAGCAACCCCGGGGGGTACGAGCAGTACTTC. As protein: CASNPGGYEQYF.

The chain joins TRBV5-8 to TRBJ2-7; no reliable D call. The CDR3 runs to 17 residues. CDR1 is SGHTS and CDR2 is YDEGEE in the germline V gene. V dropped 4 bases and J dropped 5 bases, with 25 bases sitting between them. In DNA form, the CDR3 reads TGTGCCAGCAGCCCTAAAATGGTCCCCCGGCCGCCCCACGAGCAGTACTTC. Translated: CASSPKMVPRPPHEQYF.

V usage is TRBV28 and J usage is TRBJ2-1; D is perhaps TRBD1 (6 bases). The ends were cut back, 2 bases at V and 4 bases at J, with 12 bases in the middle. The CDR3 has 15 amino acids. Germline CDR1 is MDHEN and CDR2 is SYDVKM. CDR3 region: CASSLGGPTYNEQFF. For the CDR3, the DNA is TGTGCCAGCAGTTTAGGGGGCCCAACTTACAATGAGCAGTTCTTC.

V and J are TRBV28 and TRBJ2-5, with D tentatively TRBD1 (5 bases). Trimming took 2 bases from V and 5 from J, leaving 6 bases between them. CDR3 length equals 12 residues. Germline assignment: CDR1 MDHEN and CDR2 SYDVKM. As DNA, the CDR3 is TGTGCCAGCAGTTTAGGGGCGGAGACCCAGTACTTC. Translating it yields CASSLGAETQYF.

The V and J genes are TRBV10-3 and TRBJ1-2, with 8 bases fitting TRBD1. This CDR3 contains 13 residues. With 10 bases clipped from V and 7 bases from J, the junction kept 11 bases outside the gene matches. CDR1 is ENHRY, CDR2 SYGVKD, per germline. The CDR3: CASTSGGRGGYTF. The CDR3 DNA sequence: TGTGCCAGCACCTCAGGGGGCAGGGGTGGCTACACCTTC.

The chain combines TRBV28 with TRBJ2-7; D assignment may be TRBD1 or TRBD2 (5 bases each). Germline V gives CDR1 MDHEN, CDR2 SYDVKM. The CDR3 consists of 17 residues. Trimming left V 3 bases short and J 2 bases short, with 20 bases between. Here the CDR3 reads CASSLMGVGQRAYEQYF. CDR3 nucleotide sequence: TGTGCCAGCAGTTTGATGGGGGTGGGGCAGCGAGCCTACGAGCAGTACTTC.

The chain uses TRBV21-1 and TRBJ1-6. TRBV21-1 is noted as a pseudogene. CDR3 length equals 15 residues. The CDR3 is CASSKGGGRNSPLHF. Written as DNA, the CDR3 is TGTGCCAGCAGCAAGGGGGGGGGCCGAAATTCACCCCTCCACTTT.

J is TRBJ1-2 and V is TRBV28, with unresolved D. The V end lost 2 bases, the J end lost 7 bases, and 8 bases lay between the germline ends. There are 12 residues in the CDR3. Germline V gives CDR1 MDHEN, CDR2 SYDVKM. CDR3: CASSLGVGGYTF. The CDR3 DNA follows: TGTGCCAGCAGTTTAGGTGTAGGTGGCTACACCTTC.

The rearrangement uses TRBV29-1 and TRBJ2-1; D assignment may be TRBD1 or TRBD2 (5 bases each). CDR1 is SQVTM, CDR2 ANQGSEA, per germline. The germline V and J ends were trimmed by 4 bases and 0 bases, with 10 bases remaining between them. The CDR3 totals 14 residues. In DNA, the CDR3 is TGCAGCGTTGCCGGGACGAACTCCTACAATGAGCAGTTCTTC. Its protein is CSVAGTNSYNEQFF.

The V call is TRBV9, the J call TRBJ2-7; a weak D match, TRBD2 (5 bases). The CDR3 sequence is 14 residues long. From germline, CDR1 is SGDLS and CDR2 YYNGEE. The V end was cut by 0 bases, the J end by 1 base, with 8 bases between. The CDR3 bases are TGTGCCAGCAGCGTAGTCGGGGATTCCTACGAGCAGTACTTC. Its protein product is CASSVVGDSYEQYF. Together with reference TRBV9 and TRBJ2-7, the CDR3 gives the full variable domain: DSGVTQTPKHLITATGQRVTLRCSPRSGDLSVYWYQQSLDQGLQFLIQYYNGEERAKGNILERFSAQQFPDLHSELNLSSLELGDSALYFCASSVVGDSYEQYFGPGTRLTVT.

This clone was seen a handful of times. The rearrangement joins TRBV7-9 to TRBJ2-7; D is unresolved. Per germline, CDR1 SEHNR and CDR2 FQNEAQ (reference sequence). The CDR3 has 13 amino acids. Deletions cut 2 bases from V and 2 bases from J, with 7 bases between. The CDR3 DNA sequence: TGTGCCAGCAGCTTATCCGGGCCCTACGAGCAGTACTTC. It translates to CASSLSGPYEQYF.

The V call is TRBV25-1, the J call TRBJ2-7, with D perhaps TRBD1 (5 bases). The CDR3 totals 13 residues. Trimming cost V 4 bases and J 4 bases, with 11 bases left between them. Germline values: CDR1 MGHDK, CDR2 SYGVNS. The CDR3 region has the DNA TGTGCCAGCAGTGGACAGTTTGATTACGAGCAGTACTTC. Protein: CASSGQFDYEQYF.

The chain links TRBV5-5 to TRBJ1-5; 7 bases agree with TRBD1. The V segment lost 4 bases and the J segment 3 bases; nucleotides outside the gene matches: 4. CDR1 and CDR2 (germline): SGHKS, YYEKEE (reference sequence). CDR3 length equals 14 residues. CDR3 loop: CASSLGQYNQPQHF. In DNA form, the CDR3 reads TGTGCCAGCAGCCTGGGACAGTACAATCAGCCCCAGCATTTT. Looking up the rest from reference TRBV5-5 and TRBJ1-5 gives the full variable domain: DAGVTQSPTHLIKTRGQQVTLRCSPISGHKSVSWYQQVLGQGPQFIFQYYEKEERGRGNFPDRFSARQFPNYSSELNVNALLLGDSALYLCASSLGQYNQPQHFGDGTRLSIL.

This chain joins TRBV13 and TRBJ2-7; D ambiguous. From germline, CDR1 is PRHDT and CDR2 FYEKMQ (reference sequence). With 6 bases removed from V and 5 bases from J, the gap between germline ends came to 14 bases. The CDR3 runs to 13 residues. The chain's CDR3 is CASRVTLGNEQYF. As DNA, the CDR3 is TGTGCCAGCAGGGTTACCCTTGGGAACGAGCAGTACTTC. The full variable domain, rest sourced from reference TRBV13 and TRBJ2-7, is AAGVIQSPRHLIKEKRETATLKCYPIPRHDTVYWYQQGPGQDPQFLISFYEKMQSDKGSIPDRFSAQQFSDYHSELNMSSLELGDSALYFCASRVTLGNEQYFGPGTRLTVT.

This clone was counted once. This sequence joins TRBV7-3 and TRBJ2-1; TRBD1 aligns across 9 bases. Trimming took 3 bases from V and 7 from J; bases not matched to a gene: 7. The CDR3 spans 15 residues. Germline CDR1 and CDR2: SGHTA and FQGTGA. The CDR3 sequence is CASSFGTGMSNEQFF. Written as DNA, the CDR3 is TGTGCCAGCAGCTTCGGGACAGGGATGAGTAATGAGCAGTTCTTC.

The V and J genes are TRBV10-3 and TRBJ1-1; possible D gene TRBD1, 5 bases. Germline loops: CDR1 ENHRY, CDR2 SYGVKD. The V end lost 11 bases, the J end lost 2 bases, and 15 bases lay between the germline ends. This CDR3 region has 13 residues. This chain's CDR3 is CASTERGNTEAFF. DNA for the CDR3: TGTGCCTCGACTGAAAGGGGAAACACTGAAGCTTTCTTT.

This clone has more than one count but fewer than ten. This sequence joins TRBV5-4 and TRBJ1-2, with a weak D call TRBD1 (5 bases). V was shortened by 4 bases and J by 3 bases, with 16 bases between the two germline ends. This CDR3 contains 15 residues. Germline CDR1 is SGHNT and CDR2 is YYREEE (reference sequence). CDR3 nucleotide sequence: TGTGCCAGCAGCCCGGGGACCGGGTCGGACTATGGCTACACCTTC. As protein: CASSPGTGSDYGYTF.

The rearrangement links TRBV6-6 to TRBJ1-1, with 10 bases fitting TRBD1. The CDR3 contains 15 residues. From germline, CDR1 is MNHNY and CDR2 SVGAGI (reference sequence). V lost 7 bases to trimming and J lost 2 bases; unmatched junction nucleotides: 7. The CDR3 bases are TGTGCCAGCATTAGACAGGGGGCAGGTAACACTGAAGCTTTCTTT. It encodes CASIRQGAGNTEAFF.

This chain connects TRBV19 to TRBJ1-1; D is ambiguous. Trimming removed 11 bases at V and 1 base at J, with 11 bases between. CDR1 is LNHDA and CDR2 is SQIVND in the germline V gene (reference sequence). The CDR3 is 12 residues long. The chain's CDR3 is CAYRMGNTEAFF. CDR3 DNA sequence: TGTGCCTACCGCATGGGGAACACTGAAGCTTTCTTT.

This clone was seen only once. The chain is built from TRBV19 and TRBJ2-7; no clear D gene. Germline V CDR1 and CDR2: LNHDA, SQIVND (reference sequence). The V end lost 4 bases, the J end lost 0 bases, and 7 bases lay between the germline ends. This CDR3 has 13 amino acids. CDR3 residues: CASSTSSSYEQYF. DNA of the CDR3: TGTGCCAGTAGTACCTCATCCTCCTACGAGCAGTACTTC.

V usage is TRBV28 and J usage is TRBJ2-3; no clear D. CDR3 size: 14 residues. V was trimmed by 5 bases and J by 8 bases, leaving 17 bases between them. Germline V gives CDR1 MDHEN, CDR2 SYDVKM. The CDR3 loop reads CASSLIPPLGTQYF. The CDR3 coding sequence is TGTGCCAGCAGTCTGATCCCCCCATTAGGTACGCAGTATTTT. The full variable domain, completed using reference TRBV28 and TRBJ2-3, is DVKVTQSSRYLVKRTGEKVFLECVQDMDHENMFWYRQDPGLGLRLIYFSYDVKMKEKGDIPEGYSVSREKKERFSLILESASTNQTSMYLCASSLIPPLGTQYFGPGTRLTVL.

This clone came up once. The rearrangement links TRBV10-3 to TRBJ2-5; TRBD1 agrees at 10 bases. The J segment lost 4 bases and the V segment lost 5 bases, leaving 4 bases of the junction unmatched. There are 14 residues in the CDR3. The V gene's germline CDR1 is ENHRY and CDR2 SYGVKD. This CDR3 reads CAISKTGGGETQYF. DNA for the CDR3: TGTGCCATCAGTAAGACAGGGGGCGGAGAGACCCAGTACTTC.

This clone showed up just a few times. Other DNA sequences in the same sample also yield this CDR3. The chain combines TRBV2 with TRBJ1-5; no clear D. Trimming stripped 4 bases from V and 2 bases from J, with 9 bases between. The germline gives CDR1 SNHLY, CDR2 FYNNEI. The CDR3 length is 14 residues. Here the CDR3 reads CASSVERGNQPQHF. In DNA form, the CDR3 reads TGTGCCAGCAGTGTAGAGAGGGGCAATCAGCCCCAGCATTTT.

The sample holds a few counts of this clone. The rearrangement links TRBV5-5 to TRBJ2-1; D remains unclear. The CDR3 extends over 15 amino acids. CDR1 is SGHKS and CDR2 is YYEKEE in the germline V gene (reference sequence). V was cut by 1 base and J by 9 bases, with 17 bases left in between. The CDR3 DNA is TGTGCCAGCAGCTTGAACCCACGCTCGCCAGGTGAGCAGTTCTTC. Residues: CASSLNPRSPGEQFF.

This chain joins TRBV6-2 or TRBV6-3 and TRBJ2-7; no firm D call. Germline CDR1 is MNHEY and CDR2 is SVGEGT. Trimming left V 6 bases short and J 6 bases short, with 12 bases between. The CDR3 totals 12 residues. The CDR3 loop reads CASSAGPLEQYF. In DNA, the CDR3 is TGTGCCAGCAGCGCCGGGCCCCTCGAGCAGTACTTC.

The chain uses TRBV3-1 (or the pseudogene TRBV3-2) and TRBJ2-6, with 10 nucleotides matching TRBD2. The CDR3 runs to 18 residues. V dropped 4 bases and J dropped 0; count of bases not matched to a gene: 6. CDR1 and CDR2 (germline): LGHDT, YNNKEL (reference sequence). The CDR3 DNA is TGTGCCAGCAGCCGGTCACTAGCGGGGAGCTCTGGGGCCAACGTCCTGACTTTC. Translated, it gives CASSRSLAGSSGANVLTF.

J is TRBJ1-2 and V is TRBV4-3; no firm D call. This CDR3 spans 14 amino acids. The V end lost 0 bases, the J end lost 3 bases, and 8 bases lay between the germline ends. Germline V gene lookup returns CDR1 LGHNA and CDR2 YSLEER. The CDR3 is CASSQDTAYYGYTF. The CDR3 DNA follows: TGCGCCAGCAGCCAAGATACTGCCTACTATGGCTACACCTTC.

The chain joins TRBV27 to TRBJ1-2; the match to TRBD1 covers 8 bases. CDR3 length equals 16 residues. V gave up 5 bases and J gave up 3 bases; unmatched junction bases: 11. CDR1 and CDR2 (germline): MNHEY, SMNVEV (reference sequence). The CDR3 bases are TGTGCCAGCAGTCCGTTGGACAGGGTGAATTACTATGGCTACACCTTC. Residues: CASSPLDRVNYYGYTF.

CDR3: CASSPQGGPSDTQYF. The CDR3 coding sequence is TGTGCCAGCTCACCCCAAGGAGGGCCATCGGATACGCAGTATTTT. V is TRBV18 and J is TRBJ2-3; tentative D call: TRBD2 (6 bases). Germline values: CDR1 KGHSH, CDR2 LQKENI. V gave up 3 bases and J gave up 6 bases, with 16 bases separating them. The CDR3 consists of 15 residues.